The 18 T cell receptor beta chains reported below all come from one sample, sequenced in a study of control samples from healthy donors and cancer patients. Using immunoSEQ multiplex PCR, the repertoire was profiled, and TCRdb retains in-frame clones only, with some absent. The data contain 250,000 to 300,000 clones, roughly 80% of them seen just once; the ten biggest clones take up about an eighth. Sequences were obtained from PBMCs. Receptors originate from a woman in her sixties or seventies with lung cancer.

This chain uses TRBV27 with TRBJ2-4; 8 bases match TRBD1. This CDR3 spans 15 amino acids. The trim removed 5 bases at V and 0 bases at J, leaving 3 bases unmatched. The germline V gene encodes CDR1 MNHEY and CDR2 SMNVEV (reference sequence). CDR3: CASSGQGIAKNIQYF. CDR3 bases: TGTGCCAGCAGTGGACAGGGAATAGCCAAAAACATTCAGTACTTC.

This CDR3 reads CATSSGGNSPLHF. In nucleotides, the CDR3 is TGTGCCACCAGCAGCGGGGGCAATTCACCCCTCCACTTT. The chain recombines TRBV15 with TRBJ1-6; a weak D match, TRBD1 (6 bases). CDR1 and CDR2 (germline): LNHNV, YYDKDF (reference sequence). CDR3 length equals 13 residues. V was cut by 3 bases and J by 7 bases, with 7 bases left in between. The complete variable domain, with remaining parts taken from reference TRBV15 and TRBJ1-6, reads DAMVIQNPRYQVTQFGKPVTLSCSQTLNHNVMYWYQQKSSQAPKLLFHYYDKDFNNEADTPDNFQSRRPNTSFCFLDIRSPGLGDTAMYLCATSSGGNSPLHFGNGTRLTVT.

The chain's CDR3 is CAWSPDPGQPQHF. The CDR3 DNA follows: TGTGCCTGGAGCCCGGACCCCGGGCAGCCCCAGCATTTT. This chain links TRBV30 with TRBJ1-5; the D is unclear. This CDR3 is 13 amino acids long. CDR1 and CDR2 (germline): GTSNPN, SVGIG (reference sequence). With 3 bases removed from V and 7 bases from J, the gap between germline ends came to 13 bases.

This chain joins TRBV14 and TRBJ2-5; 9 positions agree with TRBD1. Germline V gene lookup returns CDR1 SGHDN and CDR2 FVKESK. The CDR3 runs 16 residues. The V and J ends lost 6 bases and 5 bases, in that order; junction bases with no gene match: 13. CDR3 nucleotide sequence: TGTGCCAGCAGTCGTGGACAGGGGATCTTCGACGAGACCCAGTACTTC. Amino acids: CASSRGQGIFDETQYF.

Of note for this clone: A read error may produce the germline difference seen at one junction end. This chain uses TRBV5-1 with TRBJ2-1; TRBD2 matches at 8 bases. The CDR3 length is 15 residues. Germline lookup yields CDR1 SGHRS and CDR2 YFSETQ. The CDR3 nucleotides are TGCGCCAGCGGCTTAGGCGGGGGGTCGAACAATGAGCAGTTCTTC. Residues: CASGLGGGSNNEQFF.

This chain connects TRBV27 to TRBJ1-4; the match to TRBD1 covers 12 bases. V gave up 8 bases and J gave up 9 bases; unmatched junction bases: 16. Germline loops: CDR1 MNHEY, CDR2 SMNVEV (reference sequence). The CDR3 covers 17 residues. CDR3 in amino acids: CASSSGTGGAMRKKLFF. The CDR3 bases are TGTGCCAGCTCTTCCGGGACAGGGGGCGCGATGAGGAAAAAACTGTTTTTT.

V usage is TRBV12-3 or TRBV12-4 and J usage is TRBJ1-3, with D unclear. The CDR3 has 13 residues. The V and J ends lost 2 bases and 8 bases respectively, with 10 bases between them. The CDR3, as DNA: TGTGCCAGCAGTTTAAACTCGGGAGACACCATATATTTT. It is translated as CASSLNSGDTIYF.

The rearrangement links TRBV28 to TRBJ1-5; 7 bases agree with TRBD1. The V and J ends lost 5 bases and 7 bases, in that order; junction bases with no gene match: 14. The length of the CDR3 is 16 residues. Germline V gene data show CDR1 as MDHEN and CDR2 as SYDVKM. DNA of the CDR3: TGTGCCAGCAGTCCGCAACAGGGGCTGGCACGACAGCCCCAGCATTTT. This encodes CASSPQQGLARQPQHF.

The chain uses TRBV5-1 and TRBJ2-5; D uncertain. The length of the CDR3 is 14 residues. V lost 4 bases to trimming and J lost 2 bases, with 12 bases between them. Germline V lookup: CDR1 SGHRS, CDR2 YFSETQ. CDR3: CASSPTAAQETQYF. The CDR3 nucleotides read TGCGCCAGCAGCCCAACGGCGGCTCAAGAGACCCAGTACTTC.

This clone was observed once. CDR3 amino acids: CASSPTGQETQYF. DNA of the CDR3: TGTGCCAGCAGCCCGACAGGCCAAGAGACCCAGTACTTC. The chain combines TRBV2 with TRBJ2-5; tentative D call: TRBD1 (6 bases). In germline, CDR1 is SNHLY, CDR2 FYNNEI. The CDR3 totals 13 residues. Trimming stripped 6 bases from V and 1 base from J, with 9 bases between.

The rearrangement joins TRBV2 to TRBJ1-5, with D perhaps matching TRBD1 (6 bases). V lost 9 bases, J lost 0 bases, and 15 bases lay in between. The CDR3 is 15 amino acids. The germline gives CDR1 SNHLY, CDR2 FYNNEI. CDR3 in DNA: TGTGCCAGAAGGGGACACCCTAATAGCAATCAGCCCCAGCATTTT. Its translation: CARRGHPNSNQPQHF.

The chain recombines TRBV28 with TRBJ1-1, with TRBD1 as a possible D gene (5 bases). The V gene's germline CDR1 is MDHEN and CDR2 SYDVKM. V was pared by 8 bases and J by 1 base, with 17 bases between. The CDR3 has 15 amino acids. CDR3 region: CASYKGRGANTEAFF. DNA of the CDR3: TGTGCCAGCTATAAAGGGAGGGGCGCGAACACTGAAGCTTTCTTT.

The CDR3 region is CASSFGRLNTEAFF. The DNA for the CDR3 is TGTGCCAGCAGCTTCGGGAGGTTAAACACTGAAGCTTTCTTT. The rearrangement joins TRBV11-2 to TRBJ1-1; D unclear. There are 14 residues in the CDR3. Germline assignment: CDR1 SGHAT and CDR2 FQNNGV. V lost 3 bases, J lost 2 bases, and 10 bases lay in between.

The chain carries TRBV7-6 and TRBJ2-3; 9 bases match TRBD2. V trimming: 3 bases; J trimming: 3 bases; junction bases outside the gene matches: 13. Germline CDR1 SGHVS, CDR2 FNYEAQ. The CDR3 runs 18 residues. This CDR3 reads CASSLRIISGSRTDTQYF. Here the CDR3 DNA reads TGTGCCAGCAGCTTGCGAATAATTAGCGGGAGTAGAACAGATACGCAGTATTTT.

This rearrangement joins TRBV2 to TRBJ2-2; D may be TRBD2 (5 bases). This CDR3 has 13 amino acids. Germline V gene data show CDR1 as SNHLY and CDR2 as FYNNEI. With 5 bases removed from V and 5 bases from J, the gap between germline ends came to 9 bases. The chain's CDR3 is CASSTRDTGELFF. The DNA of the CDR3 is TGTGCCAGCAGTACTAGGGATACCGGGGAGCTGTTTTTT. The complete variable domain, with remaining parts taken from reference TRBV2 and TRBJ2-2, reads EPEVTQTPSHQVTQMGQEVILRCVPISNHLYFYWYRQILGQKVEFLVSFYNNEISEKSEIFDDQFSVERPDGSNFTLKIRSTKLEDSAMYFCASSTRDTGELFFGEGSRLTVL.

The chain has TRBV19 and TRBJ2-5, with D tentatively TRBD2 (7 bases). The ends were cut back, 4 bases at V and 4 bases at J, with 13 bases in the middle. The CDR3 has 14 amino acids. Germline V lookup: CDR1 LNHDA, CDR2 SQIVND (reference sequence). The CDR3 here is CASSRQGGGETQYF. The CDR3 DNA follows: TGTGCCAGTAGTAGGCAGGGAGGGGGAGAGACCCAGTACTTC. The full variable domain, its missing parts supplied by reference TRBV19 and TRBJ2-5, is DGGITQSPKYLFRKEGQNVTLSCEQNLNHDAMYWYRQDPGQGLRLIYYSQIVNDFQKGDIAEGYSVSREKKESFPLTVTSAQKNPTAFYLCASSRQGGGETQYFGPGTRLLVL.

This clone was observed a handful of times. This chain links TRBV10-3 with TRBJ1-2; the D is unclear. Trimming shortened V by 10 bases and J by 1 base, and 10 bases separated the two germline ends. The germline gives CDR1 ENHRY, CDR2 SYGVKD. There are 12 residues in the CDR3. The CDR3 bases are TGTGCCACGCAGGCGGGTAACTATGGCTACACCTTC. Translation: CATQAGNYGYTF.

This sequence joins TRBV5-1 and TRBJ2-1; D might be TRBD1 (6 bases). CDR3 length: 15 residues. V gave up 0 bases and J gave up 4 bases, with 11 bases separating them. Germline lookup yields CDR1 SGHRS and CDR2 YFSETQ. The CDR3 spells CASSLEGERYNEQFF. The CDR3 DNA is TGCGCCAGCAGCTTGGAGGGGGAGAGGTACAATGAGCAGTTCTTC. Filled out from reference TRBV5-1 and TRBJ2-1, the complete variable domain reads KAGVTQTPRYLIKTRGQQVTLSCSPISGHRSVSWYQQTPGQGLQFLFEYFSETQRNKGNFPGRFSGRQFSNSRSEMNVSTLELGDSALYLCASSLEGERYNEQFFGPGTRLTVL.